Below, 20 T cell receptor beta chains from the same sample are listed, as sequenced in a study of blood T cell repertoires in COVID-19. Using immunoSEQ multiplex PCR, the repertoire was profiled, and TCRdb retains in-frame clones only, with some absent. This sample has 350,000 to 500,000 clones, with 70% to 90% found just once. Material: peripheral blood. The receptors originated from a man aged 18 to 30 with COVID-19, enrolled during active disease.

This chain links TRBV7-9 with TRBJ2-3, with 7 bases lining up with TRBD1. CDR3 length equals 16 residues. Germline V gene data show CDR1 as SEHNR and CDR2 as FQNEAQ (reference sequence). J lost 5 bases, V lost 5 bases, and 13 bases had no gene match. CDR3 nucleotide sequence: TGTGCCAGCAGCAAAAGGACAGGTTCTCATGGAGATACGCAGTATTTT. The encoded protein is CASSKRTGSHGDTQYF.

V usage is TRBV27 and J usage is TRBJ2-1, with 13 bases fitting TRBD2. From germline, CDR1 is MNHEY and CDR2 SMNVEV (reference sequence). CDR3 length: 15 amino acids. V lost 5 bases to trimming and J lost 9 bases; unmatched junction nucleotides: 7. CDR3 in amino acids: CASSQLAGGQGEQFF. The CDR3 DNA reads TGTGCCAGCAGTCAACTAGCGGGAGGGCAGGGTGAGCAGTTCTTC.

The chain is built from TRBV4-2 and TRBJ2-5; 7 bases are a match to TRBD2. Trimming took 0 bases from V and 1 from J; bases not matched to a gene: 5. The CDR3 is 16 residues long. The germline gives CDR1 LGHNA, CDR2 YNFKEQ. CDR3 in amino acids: CASSQDPGGFQETQYF. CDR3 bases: TGTGCCAGCAGCCAAGACCCGGGAGGCTTCCAAGAGACCCAGTACTTC.

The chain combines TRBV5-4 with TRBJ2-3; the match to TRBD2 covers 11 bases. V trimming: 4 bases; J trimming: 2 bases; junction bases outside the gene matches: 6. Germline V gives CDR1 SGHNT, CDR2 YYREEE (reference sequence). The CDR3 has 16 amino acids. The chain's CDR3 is CASSIGTSGLTDTQYF. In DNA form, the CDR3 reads TGTGCCAGCAGCATCGGGACTAGCGGCCTCACAGATACGCAGTATTTT.

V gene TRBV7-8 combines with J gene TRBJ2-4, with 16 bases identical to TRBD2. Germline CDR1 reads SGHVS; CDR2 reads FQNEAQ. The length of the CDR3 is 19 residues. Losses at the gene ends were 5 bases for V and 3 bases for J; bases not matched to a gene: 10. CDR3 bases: TGTGCCAGCAGCGCTACCGGGACTAGCGGGGGGGGAAACAAAAACATTCAGTACTTC. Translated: CASSATGTSGGGNKNIQYF.

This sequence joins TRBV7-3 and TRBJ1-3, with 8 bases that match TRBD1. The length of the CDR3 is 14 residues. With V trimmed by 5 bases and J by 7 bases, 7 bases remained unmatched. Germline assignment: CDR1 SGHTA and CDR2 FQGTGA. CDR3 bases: TGTGCCAGCAGCAAGGCAGGGGGCAGGAACACCATATATTTT. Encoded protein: CASSKAGGRNTIYF.

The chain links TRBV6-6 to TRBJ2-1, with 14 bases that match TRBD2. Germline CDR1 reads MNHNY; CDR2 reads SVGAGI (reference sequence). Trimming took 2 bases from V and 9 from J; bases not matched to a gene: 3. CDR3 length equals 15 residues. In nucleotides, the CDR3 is TGTGCCAGCAGTTACCAGACTAGCGGGGGGGGTGAGCAGTTCTTC. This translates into CASSYQTSGGGEQFF.

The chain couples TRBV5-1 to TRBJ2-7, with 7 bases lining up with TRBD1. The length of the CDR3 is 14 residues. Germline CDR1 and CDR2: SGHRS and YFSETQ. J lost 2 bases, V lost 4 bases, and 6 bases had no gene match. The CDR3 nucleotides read TGCGCCAGCAGCACACGGGACAGCACCTACGAGCAGTACTTC. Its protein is CASSTRDSTYEQYF.

CDR3 in DNA: TGCGCCAGCACCAGGACAGGGGGCGCCGCAGATACGCAGTATTTT. The encoded protein is CASTRTGGAADTQYF. The V gene is TRBV5-1, the J gene TRBJ2-3; 11 bases agree with TRBD1. This CDR3 comprises 15 residues. The V gene's germline CDR1 is SGHRS and CDR2 YFSETQ. V was clipped by 6 bases and J by 4 bases; unmatched bases: 7.

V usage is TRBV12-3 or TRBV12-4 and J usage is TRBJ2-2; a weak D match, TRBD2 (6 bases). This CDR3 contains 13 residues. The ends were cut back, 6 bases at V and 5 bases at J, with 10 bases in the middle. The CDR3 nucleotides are TGTGCCAGCAGCCCGACTAGTACCGGGGAGCTGTTTTTT. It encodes CASSPTSTGELFF.

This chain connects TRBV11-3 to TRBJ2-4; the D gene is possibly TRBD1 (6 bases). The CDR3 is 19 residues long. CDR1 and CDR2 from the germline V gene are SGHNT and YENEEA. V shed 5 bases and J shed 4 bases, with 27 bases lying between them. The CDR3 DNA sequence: TGTGCCAGCAGCCCTTTAGTTGCCCCCCTCGGGACAAAAAAAAACATTCAGTACTTC. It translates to CASSPLVAPLGTKKNIQYF.

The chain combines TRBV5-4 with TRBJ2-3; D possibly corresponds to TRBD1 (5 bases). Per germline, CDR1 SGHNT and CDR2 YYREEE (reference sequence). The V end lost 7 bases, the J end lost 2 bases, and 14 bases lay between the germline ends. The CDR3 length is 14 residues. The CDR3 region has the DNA TGTGCCAGCCTACACCAGGGTATCACAGATACGCAGTATTTT. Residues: CASLHQGITDTQYF.

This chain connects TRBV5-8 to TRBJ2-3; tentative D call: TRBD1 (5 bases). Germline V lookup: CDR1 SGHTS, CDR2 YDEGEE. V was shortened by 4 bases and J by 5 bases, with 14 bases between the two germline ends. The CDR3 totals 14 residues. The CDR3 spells CASSQRRQLDTQYF. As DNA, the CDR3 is TGTGCCAGCAGCCAGAGACGACAGTTAGATACGCAGTATTTT.

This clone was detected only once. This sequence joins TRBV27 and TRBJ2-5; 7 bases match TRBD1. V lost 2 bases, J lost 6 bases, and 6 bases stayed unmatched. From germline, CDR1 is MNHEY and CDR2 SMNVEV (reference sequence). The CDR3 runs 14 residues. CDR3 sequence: CASSLTGDLKTQYF. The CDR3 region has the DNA TGTGCCAGCAGTTTAACAGGGGATTTGAAGACCCAGTACTTC.

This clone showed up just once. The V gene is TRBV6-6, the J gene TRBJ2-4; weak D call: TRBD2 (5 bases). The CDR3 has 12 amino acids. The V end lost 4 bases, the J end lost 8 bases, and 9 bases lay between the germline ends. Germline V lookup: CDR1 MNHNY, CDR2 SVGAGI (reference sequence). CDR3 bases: TGTGCCAGCAGTTGGGGAGCGGACATTCAGTACTTC. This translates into CASSWGADIQYF.

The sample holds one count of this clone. CDR3 loop: CASSLPRADEQYF. In DNA form, the CDR3 reads TGTGCCAGCAGCTTGCCCAGGGCCGACGAGCAGTACTTC. The chain joins TRBV5-4 to TRBJ2-7; maybe TRBD1 (5 bases). Trimming cost V 1 base and J 5 bases, with 10 bases left between them. Germline values: CDR1 SGHNT, CDR2 YYREEE (reference sequence). The CDR3 contains 13 residues.

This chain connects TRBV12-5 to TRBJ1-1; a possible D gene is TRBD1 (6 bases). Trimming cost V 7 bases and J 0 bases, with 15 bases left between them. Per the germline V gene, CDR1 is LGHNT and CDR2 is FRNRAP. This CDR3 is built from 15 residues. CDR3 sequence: CASVRMGAMNTEAFF. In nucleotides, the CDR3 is TGTGCTAGTGTAAGAATGGGGGCCATGAACACTGAAGCTTTCTTT.

CDR3: CASSEEGVGQYF. CDR3 DNA: TGTGCCAGCAGTGAGGAAGGGGTGGGTCAGTACTTC. V gene TRBV6-1 combines with J gene TRBJ2-7; D possibly corresponds to TRBD1 (5 bases). The CDR3 has 12 residues. V was pared by 3 bases and J by 10 bases, with 13 bases between. Germline loops: CDR1 MNHNS, CDR2 SASEGT.

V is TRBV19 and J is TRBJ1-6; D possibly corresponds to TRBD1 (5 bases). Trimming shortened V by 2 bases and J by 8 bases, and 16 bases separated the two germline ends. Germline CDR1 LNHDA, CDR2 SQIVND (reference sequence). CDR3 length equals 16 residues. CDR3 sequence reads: CASSITGTGGDSPLHF. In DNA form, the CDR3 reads TGTGCCAGTAGTATAACGGGGACGGGGGGAGATTCACCCCTCCACTTT.

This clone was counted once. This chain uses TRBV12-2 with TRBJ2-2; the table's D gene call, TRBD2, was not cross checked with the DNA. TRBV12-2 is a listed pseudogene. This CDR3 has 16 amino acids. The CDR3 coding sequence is TGTGCAAGTCGCTCCTTCCTAGCGGGGTACACCGGGGAGCTGTTTTTT. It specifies CASRSFLAGYTGELFF.